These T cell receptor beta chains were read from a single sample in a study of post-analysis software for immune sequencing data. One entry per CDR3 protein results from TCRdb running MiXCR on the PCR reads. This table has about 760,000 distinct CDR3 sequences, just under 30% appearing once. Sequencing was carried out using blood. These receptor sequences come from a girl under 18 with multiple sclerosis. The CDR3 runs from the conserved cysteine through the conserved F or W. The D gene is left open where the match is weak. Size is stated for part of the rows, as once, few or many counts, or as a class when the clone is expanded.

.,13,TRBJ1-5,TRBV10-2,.,CATQRGRAEPQHF,TGCGCCACGCAGCGGGGGCGTGCTGAGCCCCAGCATTTT
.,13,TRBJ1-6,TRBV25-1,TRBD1,CASKGTGVLTLHF,TGTGCCAGCAAGGGGACAGGGGTACTCACCCTCCACTTT
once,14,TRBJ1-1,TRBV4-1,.,CASSQAGPSTEAFF,TGCGCCAGCAGCCAAGCAGGGCCGAGCACTGAAGCTTTCTTT
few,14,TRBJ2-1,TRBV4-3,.,CASSQDSPSYEQFF,TGCGCCAGCAGCCAAGATTCCCCTTCCTATGAGCAGTTCTTC
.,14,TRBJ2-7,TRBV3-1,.,CASSQDPWSGKQYF,TGTGCCAGCAGCCAAGATCCTTGGAGTGGGAAGCAGTACTTC
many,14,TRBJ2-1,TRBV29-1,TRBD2,CSVGQFSGAHEQFF,TGCAGCGTTGGTCAGTTTAGCGGGGCACATGAGCAGTTCTTC
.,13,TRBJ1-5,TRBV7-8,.,CAGSPSGNQPQHF,TGTGCCGGCAGCCCATCAGGGAATCAGCCCCAGCATTTT
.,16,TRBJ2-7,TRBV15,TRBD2,CATSGRAGVFSYEQYF,TGTGCCACCAGCGGTAGAGCGGGAGTTTTTTCCTACGAGCAGTACTTC
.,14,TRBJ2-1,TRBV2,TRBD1,CATNAGTGGNEQFF,TGTGCCACTAACGCCGGGACAGGGGGCAATGAGCAGTTCTTC
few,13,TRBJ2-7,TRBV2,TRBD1,CASRWTGEYEQYF,TGTGCCAGTAGGTGGACAGGTGAATACGAGCAGTACTTC
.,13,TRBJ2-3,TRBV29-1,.,CSIEAPYRDTQYF,TGCAGCATTGAGGCACCATACCGGGATACGCAGTATTTT
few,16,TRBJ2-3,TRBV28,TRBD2,CASNPLGRGVTDTQYF,TGTGCCAGCAACCCCCTGGGGAGGGGTGTCACAGATACGCAGTATTTT
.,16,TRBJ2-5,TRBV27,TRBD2,CASSLTSPRSGETQYF,TGTGCCAGCAGTTTGACTAGCCCGAGGTCGGGAGAGACCCAGTACTTC
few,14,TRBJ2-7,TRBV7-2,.,CASSPNRHPYEQYF,TGTGCCAGCAGTCCGAACAGACACCCCTACGAGCAGTACTTC
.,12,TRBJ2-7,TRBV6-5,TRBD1,CASSTTGVEQYF,TGTGCCAGCAGCACCACAGGGGTCGAGCAGTACTTC
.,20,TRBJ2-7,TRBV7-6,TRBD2,CASSLAGSGRVLSSYNEQYF,TGTGCCAGCAGCTTAGCAGGTAGCGGGAGGGTTCTGAGCTCCTACAATGAGCAGTACTTC
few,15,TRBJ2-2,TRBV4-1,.,CASSQEWGDTGELFF,TGCGCCAGCAGCCAAGAATGGGGGGACACCGGGGAGCTGTTTTTT
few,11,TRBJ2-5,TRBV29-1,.,CSFRGQETQYF,TGCAGCTTCAGGGGCCAAGAGACCCAGTACTTC
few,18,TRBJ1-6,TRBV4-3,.,CASSQGRRMGGSNSPLHF,TGCGCCAGCAGCCAAGGGAGGAGGATGGGGGGCTCTAATTCACCCCTCCACTTT
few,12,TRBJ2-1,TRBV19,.,CASSTQTTTKFF,TGTGCCAGTAGTACCCAGACTACCACTAAGTTCTTC
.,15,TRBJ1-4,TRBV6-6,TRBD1,CASSYSRGLREKLFF,TGTGCCAGCAGTTACTCCAGGGGGCTTCGTGAAAAACTGTTTTTT
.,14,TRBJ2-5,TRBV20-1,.,CSARRSSPSETQYF,TGCAGTGCTAGAAGATCATCCCCCAGTGAAACCCAGTACTTC
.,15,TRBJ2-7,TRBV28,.,CASSSGTKTYNEQYF,TGTGCCAGCAGCTCCGGGACCAAGACCTACAATGAGCAGTACTTC
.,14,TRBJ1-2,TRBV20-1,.,CSAREGTGTTGYTF,TGCAGTGCTCGAGAAGGTACAGGGACGACAGGCTACACCTTC
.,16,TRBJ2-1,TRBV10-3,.,CAISERGAAIGDEQFF,TGTGCCATCAGTGAGAGAGGGGCGGCGATCGGCGATGAGCAGTTCTTC
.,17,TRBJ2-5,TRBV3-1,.,CASSRGELIAGTETQYF,TGTGCCAGCAGCCGGGGGGAATTAATAGCAGGGACAGAGACCCAGTACTTC
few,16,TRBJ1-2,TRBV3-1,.,CASSQDWQNRGDGYTF,TGTGCCAGCAGCCAAGATTGGCAAAACCGGGGGGATGGCTACACCTTC
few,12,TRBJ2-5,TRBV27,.,CASSRGKETQYF,TGTGCCAGCAGCAGGGGAAAAGAGACCCAGTACTTC
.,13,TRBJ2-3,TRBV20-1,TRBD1,CRIRGQTADTQYF,TGCAGAATTAGGGGACAGACAGCAGATACGCAGTATTTT
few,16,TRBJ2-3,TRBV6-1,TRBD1,CASSNPDRGWTDTQYF,TGTGCCAGCAGCAATCCGGACAGGGGGTGGACAGATACGCAGTATTTT
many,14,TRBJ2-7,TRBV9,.,CASSVRTGTYEQYF,TGTGCCAGCAGCGTCCGGACGGGAACCTACGAGCAGTACTTC